This T cell receptor beta chain was identified during a study of blood T cell repertoires in COVID-19. Per the authors' pipeline: How many nucleated cells were present was estimated from reference gene primer amplification. Repertoires were generated with immunoSEQ multiplex PCR, while TCRdb's copy carries only in-frame clones and drops some. V and J calls and clone size are copied from that table; D and trimming were computed from the DNA. The sample includes some 200,000 clones, around 81% of them seen just once. CDR3 length: 14 amino acids. Losses at the gene ends were 3 bases for V and 5 bases for J; bases not matched to a gene: 6. CDR1 KGHSH and CDR2 LQKENI come from the germline V gene. Participant ages covered roughly 18 to 89 years across 25 or so US areas. Assignments of participants to cohorts depended upon their own reported clinical history.

The TCR originated in a woman aged 45-60 years with acute COVID-19. This sequence joins TRBV18 and TRBJ1-2; the match to TRBD1 covers 7 bases. The specimen sequenced was PBMCs or T cells enriched from blood (not recorded which). This chain's CDR3 is CASSPPGQQYGYTF. In DNA form, the CDR3 reads TGTGCCAGCTCACCCCCGGGACAGCAATATGGCTACACCTTC.